These T cell receptor beta chains were read from a single sample in a study of cytomegalovirus exposure and HLA in healthy donors. Using immunoSEQ multiplex PCR, the repertoire was profiled, and TCRdb retains in-frame clones only, with some absent. The sample includes more than 100,000 clones, over 75% of them seen just once. The specimen sequenced was PBMCs. These receptors all come from a woman under 30 in good health and CMV-seropositive. The CDR3 runs from the conserved cysteine through the conserved F or W. A D gene is named only where the DNA matches it firmly. The size entry is marked missing in some rows and otherwise reads once, few, many or a size class.

TRBV7-2,TRBD1,-,TRBJ1-1,CASSSQGVPTEAFF,TGTGCCAGCAGCTCACAGGGGGTGCCGACTGAAGCTTTCTTT
TRBV6-1,-,-,TRBJ1-1,CASSAGTDPTEAFF,TGTGCCAGCAGCGCGGGGACTGACCCCACTGAAGCTTTCTTT
TRBV6-4,TRBD1,-,TRBJ2-5,CASGQGGQETQYF,TGTGCCAGCGGACAGGGTGGCCAAGAGACCCAGTACTTC
TRBV7-2,TRBD2,-,TRBJ2-1,CASSTGTSGKGEQFF,TGTGCCAGCAGCACTGGGACTAGCGGAAAAGGGGAGCAGTTCTTC
TRBV28,-,-,TRBJ2-5,CASRGENRVMVTQYF,TGTGCCAGCAGGGGGGAAAACAGGGTGATGGTGACCCAGTACTTC
TRBV7-3,-,-,TRBJ1-2,CASSSRDGGYTF,TGTGCCAGCAGCTCGAGAGACGGGGGCTACACCTTC
TRBV2,TRBD1,-,TRBJ2-1,CASSEIDRAGEQFF,TGTGCCAGCAGTGAGATAGACAGGGCTGGTGAGCAGTTCTTC
TRBV9,-,-,TRBJ2-5,CASSPTRNQETQYF,TGTGCCAGCAGCCCCACTAGGAATCAAGAGACCCAGTACTTC
TRBV15,-,-,TRBJ2-3,CATSRGGVEDTQYF,TGTGCCACCAGCAGAGGAGGAGTCGAGGATACGCAGTATTTT
TRBV19,TRBD1,-,TRBJ1-4,CASRRGQGYEKLFF,TGTGCCAGTAGGAGGGGACAGGGGTATGAAAAACTGTTTTTT
TRBV9,TRBD2,-,TRBJ2-3,CASSVADRLAGARSTDTQYF,TGTGCCAGCAGCGTAGCCGACAGACTAGCGGGAGCCCGAAGCACAGATACGCAGTATTTT
TRBV9,-,-,TRBJ1-2,CASSVGEGTGYTF,TGTGCCAGCAGCGTAGGGGAGGGCACCGGCTACACCTTC
TRBV10-3,-,once,TRBJ2-5,CAISETVKETQYF,TGTGCCATCAGTGAGACAGTTAAAGAGACCCAGTACTTC
TRBV18,-,-,TRBJ2-5,CASSGTSQETQYF,TGTGCCAGCTCAGGGACTTCCCAAGAGACCCAGTACTTC
TRBV6-5,-,-,TRBJ1-1,CASSYRGGDTEAFF,TGTGCCAGCAGTTACAGGGGCGGGGACACTGAAGCTTTCTTT
TRBV19,-,-,TRBJ2-4,CAINEQVSDKNIQYF,TGTGCCATTAATGAACAGGTTTCCGACAAAAACATTCAGTACTTC
TRBV18,TRBD1,-,TRBJ2-7,CASSPAPPGQGADEQYF,TGTGCCAGCTCCCCCGCCCCCCCGGGACAGGGGGCGGACGAGCAGTACTTC
TRBV5-5,-,-,TRBJ1-1,CASSKTAYTEAFF,TGTGCCAGCAGCAAGACAGCGTACACTGAAGCTTTCTTT
TRBV6-4,-,-,TRBJ2-1,CASSVGLVPGEDEQFF,TGTGCCAGCAGTGTGGGGCTAGTCCCGGGAGAGGATGAGCAGTTCTTC
TRBV5-6,-,-,TRBJ1-1,CASSSYRVAFAFF,TGTGCCAGCAGCTCATACAGGGTAGCTTTTGCTTTCTTT
TRBV4-1,-,-,TRBJ2-2,CASSQVDIISYTGELFF,TGCGCCAGCAGCCAAGTTGACATCATTTCGTACACCGGGGAGCTGTTTTTT
TRBV7-7,-,-,TRBJ2-3,CASSLDSIGSGTQYF,TGTGCTAGCAGCCTGGACTCGATCGGCAGTGGTACGCAGTATTTT
TRBV27,-,-,TRBJ1-2,CASSLIAGAAGYTF,TGTGCCAGCAGTTTAATCGCGGGGGCAGCTGGCTACACCTTC
TRBV4-1,-,-,TRBJ1-5,CASSLQVSNQPQHF,TGCGCCAGCAGCCTCCAGGTTAGCAATCAGCCCCAGCATTTT
TRBV5-1,-,few,TRBJ1-4,CASSPYGGLAEKLFF,TGCGCCAGCAGCCCGTATGGCGGACTAGCTGAAAAACTGTTTTTT
TRBV6-5,-,few,TRBJ1-3,CASSPSTGGNTIYF,TGTGCCAGCAGCCCATCCACAGGGGGAAACACCATATATTTT
TRBV25-1,TRBD1,-,TRBJ2-3,CASKPDRGSDTQYF,TGTGCCAGCAAACCCGACAGGGGTTCAGATACGCAGTATTTT
TRBV2,-,-,TRBJ1-2,CASSESGRGGYGYTF,TGTGCCAGCAGTGAATCTGGAAGGGGGGGGTATGGCTACACCTTC
TRBV6-6,TRBD1,-,TRBJ1-6,CASRDRGNSPLHF,TGTGCCAGCAGGGACAGGGGAAATTCACCCCTCCACTTT
TRBV7-8,-,-,TRBJ2-7,CASSLRASSSYEQYF,TGTGCCAGCAGCTTGCGCGCCTCGAGCTCCTACGAGCAGTACTTC
TRBV11-3,-,-,TRBJ2-7,CASSLGGSEQYF,TGTGCCAGCAGCTTAGGGGGCAGCGAGCAGTACTTC
TRBV30,TRBD1,-,TRBJ1-2,CAWRPGQGSEGYTF,TGTGCCTGGAGGCCCGGACAGGGATCGGAGGGCTACACCTTC
TRBV18,TRBD2,-,TRBJ2-5,CASSPGGVGETQYF,TGTGCCAGCTCACCGGGAGGGGTTGGAGAGACCCAGTACTTC
TRBV7-8,-,-,TRBJ1-1,CASSLVPAAGEAFF,TGTGCCAGCAGCTTAGTCCCCGCGGCCGGAGAGGCTTTCTTT
TRBV11-3,-,once,TRBJ2-3,CASSRGRISDTQYF,TGTGCCAGCAGCCGAGGGAGGATATCAGATACGCAGTATTTT
TRBV2,-,once,TRBJ1-3,CASGGGVYGNTIYF,TGTGCCAGCGGGGGAGGGGTGTACGGAAACACCATATATTTT
TRBV9,TRBD1,-,TRBJ1-5,CASSAEDRANQPQHF,TGTGCCAGCAGCGCCGAGGACAGGGCTAATCAGCCCCAGCATTTT
TRBV6-5,TRBD2,-,TRBJ2-7,CASSYSRLAVRYEQYF,TGTGCCAGCAGTTACTCAAGGCTAGCGGTTCGCTACGAGCAGTACTTC
TRBV9,TRBD2,-,TRBJ2-1,CASSVVGGVSYNEQFF,TGTGCCAGCAGCGTAGTCGGGGGGGTTTCCTACAATGAGCAGTTCTTC
TRBV19,TRBD2,-,TRBJ2-2,CASTGGLPGNTGELFF,TGTGCCAGTACCGGGGGGTTACCAGGGAACACCGGGGAGCTGTTTTTT
TRBV19,-,-,TRBJ1-1,CASSNYRDTEAFF,TGTGCCAGTAGTAACTACAGGGATACTGAAGCTTTCTTT
TRBV4-1,-,-,TRBJ2-7,CASSQTFSYEQYF,TGCGCCAGCAGCCAAACTTTCTCCTACGAGCAGTACTTC
TRBV4-3,TRBD1,-,TRBJ1-5,CASSQSGTGVQPQHF,TGCGCCAGCAGCCAAAGCGGGACAGGGGTTCAGCCCCAGCATTTT
TRBV10-3,TRBD1,-,TRBJ1-2,CAISERDSDGYTF,TGTGCCATCAGTGAAAGGGACAGCGATGGCTACACCTTC
TRBV27,TRBD1,once,TRBJ2-1,CAISKVGTGLNEQFF,TGTGCCATCTCAAAAGTTGGGACAGGGCTCAATGAGCAGTTCTTC
TRBV6-1,-,-,TRBJ2-1,CASSEVPPRVRGNEQFF,TGTGCCAGCAGTGAAGTCCCTCCGCGGGTACGGGGGAATGAGCAGTTCTTC
TRBV4-1,-,-,TRBJ2-7,CASSQDLGGYEQYF,TGCGCCAGCAGCCAAGATTTGGGGGGCTACGAGCAGTACTTC
TRBV27,-,-,TRBJ2-2,CASGPSNTGELFF,TGTGCCAGCGGGCCTTCGAACACCGGGGAGCTGTTTTTT
TRBV13,TRBD1,-,TRBJ1-2,CASSSDTGARGYTF,TGTGCCAGCAGTTCCGATACAGGGGCGCGTGGCTACACCTTC
TRBV6-6,TRBD1,-,TRBJ2-7,CASSYMGQGWHEQYF,TGTGCCAGCAGTTATATGGGACAGGGTTGGCACGAGCAGTACTTC
TRBV5-6,TRBD2,many,TRBJ2-3,CASSLGSGGTDTQYF,TGTGCCAGCAGCTTGGGGAGCGGGGGCACAGATACGCAGTATTTT
TRBV6-6,TRBD2,-,TRBJ2-1,CASSVTSGSNEQFF,TGTGCCAGCAGTGTGACTAGCGGGAGCAATGAGCAGTTCTTC
TRBV2,-,-,TRBJ1-1,CASRYRESMNTEAFF,TGTGCCAGCAGATACAGGGAAAGCATGAACACTGAAGCTTTCTTT
TRBV19,-,-,TRBJ2-5,CASRPAPAGTQYF,TGTGCCAGTAGGCCCGCGCCGGCAGGGACCCAGTACTTC
TRBV7-6,TRBD2,once,TRBJ2-3,CASSLTGTSVGTQYF,TGTGCCAGCAGCTTGACCGGGACTAGCGTAGGTACGCAGTATTTT